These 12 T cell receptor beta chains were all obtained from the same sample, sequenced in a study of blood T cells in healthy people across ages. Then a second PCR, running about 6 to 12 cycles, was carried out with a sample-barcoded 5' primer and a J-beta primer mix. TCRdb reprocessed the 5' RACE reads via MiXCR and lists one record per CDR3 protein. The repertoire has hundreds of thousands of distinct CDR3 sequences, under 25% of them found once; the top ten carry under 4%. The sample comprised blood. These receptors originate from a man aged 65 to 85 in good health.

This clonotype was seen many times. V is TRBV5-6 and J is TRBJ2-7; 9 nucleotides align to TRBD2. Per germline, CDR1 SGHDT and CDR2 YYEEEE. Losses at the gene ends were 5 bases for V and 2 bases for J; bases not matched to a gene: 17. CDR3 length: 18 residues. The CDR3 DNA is TGTGCCAGCAGGCGAGGGACAGTTTCTAGCGGGAAGGCCTACGAGCAGTACTTC. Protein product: CASRRGTVSSGKAYEQYF.

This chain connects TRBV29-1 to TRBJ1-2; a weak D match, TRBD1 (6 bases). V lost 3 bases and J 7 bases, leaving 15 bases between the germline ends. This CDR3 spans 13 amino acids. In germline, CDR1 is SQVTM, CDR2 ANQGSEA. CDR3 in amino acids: CSVEDGTFRGYTF. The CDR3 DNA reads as TGCAGCGTTGAGGACGGGACATTTCGTGGCTACACCTTC.

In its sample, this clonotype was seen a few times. The chain's CDR3 is CASWGGERSQETQYF. CDR3 DNA: TGTGCCAGCTGGGGTGGGGAGCGCTCCCAAGAGACCCAGTACTTC. The chain has TRBV10-3 and TRBJ2-5, with D possibly matching TRBD2 (5 bases). CDR3 length: 15 residues. Trimming pared 10 bases from V and 1 base from J, leaving 19 bases between. Germline CDR1 and CDR2: ENHRY and SYGVKD.

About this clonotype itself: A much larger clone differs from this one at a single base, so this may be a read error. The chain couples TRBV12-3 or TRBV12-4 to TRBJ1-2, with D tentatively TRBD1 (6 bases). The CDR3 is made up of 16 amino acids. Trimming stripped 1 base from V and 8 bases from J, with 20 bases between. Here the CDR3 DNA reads TGTGCCAGCAGTTTAGGGGGGCCGGCTTACTTGAGGGGCTACACCTTC. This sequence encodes CASSLGGPAYLRGYTF.

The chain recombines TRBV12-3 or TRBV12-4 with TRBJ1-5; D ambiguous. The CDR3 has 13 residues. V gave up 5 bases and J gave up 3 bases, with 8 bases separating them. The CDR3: CASSRRHNQPQHF. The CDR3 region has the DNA TGTGCCAGCAGTCGACGGCACAATCAGCCCCAGCATTTT.

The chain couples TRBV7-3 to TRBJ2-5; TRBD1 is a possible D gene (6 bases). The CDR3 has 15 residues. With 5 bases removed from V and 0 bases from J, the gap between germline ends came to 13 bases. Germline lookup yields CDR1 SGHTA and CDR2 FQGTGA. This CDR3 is CASSTNTGNQETQYF. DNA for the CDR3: TGTGCCAGCAGCACCAACACAGGGAACCAAGAGACCCAGTACTTC.

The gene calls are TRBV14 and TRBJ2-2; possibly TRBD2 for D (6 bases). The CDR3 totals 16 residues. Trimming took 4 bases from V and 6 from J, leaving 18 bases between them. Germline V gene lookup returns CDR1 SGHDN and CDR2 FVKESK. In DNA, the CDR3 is TGTGCCAGCAGCCGGCCGGACTACAGCGGTGCCGGGGAGCTGTTTTTT. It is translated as CASSRPDYSGAGELFF.

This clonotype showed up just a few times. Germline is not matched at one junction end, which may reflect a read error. The CDR3 protein is CAGSSRGVSINTEAFF. The CDR3 coding sequence is TGTGCCGGCAGCTCCCGCGGGGTCAGCATAAACACTGAAGCTTTCTTT. The chain uses TRBV5-6 and TRBJ1-1, with no clear D. This CDR3 comprises 16 residues. Germline CDR1 SGHDT, CDR2 YYEEEE.

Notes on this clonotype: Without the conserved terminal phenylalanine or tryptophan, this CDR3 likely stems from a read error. In DNA form, the CDR3 reads TGTGCCAGCAGCTCGGGACTTGGAGAGCAGTACCTC. Translating it yields CASSSGLGEQYL. V and J are TRBV7-2 and TRBJ2-5; D is perhaps TRBD2 (6 bases). The CDR3 totals 12 residues. With 4 bases removed from V and 11 bases from J, the gap between germline ends came to 14 bases. Germline assignment: CDR1 SGHTA and CDR2 FQGNSA.

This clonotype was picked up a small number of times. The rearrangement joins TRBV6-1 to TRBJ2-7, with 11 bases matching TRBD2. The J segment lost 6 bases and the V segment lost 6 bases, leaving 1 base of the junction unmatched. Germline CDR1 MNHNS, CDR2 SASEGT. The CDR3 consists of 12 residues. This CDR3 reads CASRGLAGEQYF. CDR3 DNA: TGTGCCAGCAGAGGACTAGCGGGCGAGCAGTACTTC.

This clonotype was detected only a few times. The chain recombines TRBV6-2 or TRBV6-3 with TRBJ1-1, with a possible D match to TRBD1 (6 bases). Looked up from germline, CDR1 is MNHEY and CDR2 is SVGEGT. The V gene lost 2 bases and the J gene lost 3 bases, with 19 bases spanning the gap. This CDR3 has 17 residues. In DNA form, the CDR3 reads TGTGCCAGCAGTTACGATCCCAACAGGGCTTGGGACACTGAAGCTTTCTTT. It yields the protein CASSYDPNRAWDTEAFF.

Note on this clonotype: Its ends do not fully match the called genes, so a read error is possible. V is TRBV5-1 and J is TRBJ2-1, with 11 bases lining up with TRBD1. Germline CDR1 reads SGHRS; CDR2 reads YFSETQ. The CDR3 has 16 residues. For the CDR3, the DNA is TGCGCCAGCAGCTTCACGGGACAGGGGGATAGGAATGAGCAGTTCTTT. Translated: CASSFTGQGDRNEQFF.